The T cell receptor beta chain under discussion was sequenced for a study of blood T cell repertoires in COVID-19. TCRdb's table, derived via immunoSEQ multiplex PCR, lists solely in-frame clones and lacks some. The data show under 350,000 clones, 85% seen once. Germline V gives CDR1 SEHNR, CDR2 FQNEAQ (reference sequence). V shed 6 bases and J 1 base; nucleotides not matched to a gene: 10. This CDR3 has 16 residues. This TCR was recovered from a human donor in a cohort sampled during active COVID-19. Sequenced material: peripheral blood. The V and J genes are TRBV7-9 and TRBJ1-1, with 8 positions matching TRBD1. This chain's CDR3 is CASSSGARGPNTEAFF. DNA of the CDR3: TGTGCCAGCAGTTCTGGCGCCAGGGGGCCGAACACTGAAGCTTTCTTT.